Described below is a single T cell receptor (beta chain) sequence and its context. Its matching antigen is unknown. CDR3 length: 13 residues. V was trimmed by 3 bases and J by 6 bases, leaving 13 bases between them. The V gene's germline CDR1 is SGDLS and CDR2 YYNGEE. 60 Vbeta and 13 Jbeta primers were used in PCR. Original methodology: Per a later analysis, the number of unique TCR beta chains was around 80 million, of which 9 million to 14 million were shared. Assay used: immunoSEQ multiplex PCR; TCRdb lists only in-frame clones, some missing. That table is the source of V, J and clone size, and D and trimming were worked out from the DNA. Recorded for this sample: 100,000 to 150,000 clones. The sample comes from a study of cytomegalovirus exposure and HLA in healthy donors. In the study overall: Drawn from HLA-typed donors, some 80 million unique TCRs were held in an early data release. Notes on the study in general: A later analysis appeared to link common viral pathogens to several of the most significant clusters. Earlier findings revealed that most TCR beta V segments proved productive either about 87% or about 30% of the time.

This TCR derives from a woman aged 40 to 55 in good health and CMV-seropositive. The sequenced sample was PBMCs. The V and J genes are TRBV9 and TRBJ2-7, with a possible D match to TRBD2 (5 bases). The CDR3 is CASSAGIPGEQYF. The DNA for the CDR3 is TGTGCCAGCAGCGCCGGGATCCCTGGCGAGCAGTACTTC.